This TCR beta chain was sequenced during a study of patients and donors after allogeneic stem cell transplantation. In germline, CDR1 is DFQATT, CDR2 SNEGSKA (reference sequence). This CDR3 contains 16 residues. The V segment lost 3 bases and the J segment 9 bases; nucleotides outside the gene matches: 14. TCRdb recomputed calls from the RT-PCR reads with MiXCR, one row per CDR3 protein. This repertoire shows 920,000 or so distinct CDR3 sequences, over 15% found once; its top ten account for 6%. Material for sequencing was blood, either unsorted or a sorted T cell fraction (not recorded which). The genes are TRBV20-1 and TRBJ2-1; TRBD2 agrees at 10 bases. This receptor was taken from a human donor who was either an allogeneic HSCT recipient or a stem cell or donor lymphocyte infusion donor (not recorded which). It is not recorded whose cells these are; they may come from a transplant donor. Written as DNA, the CDR3 is TGCAGTGCTAGGTTGAGGGAGCGGGGGGGCTCGGCTGAGCAGTTCTTC. Translation gives CSARLRERGGSAEQFF.